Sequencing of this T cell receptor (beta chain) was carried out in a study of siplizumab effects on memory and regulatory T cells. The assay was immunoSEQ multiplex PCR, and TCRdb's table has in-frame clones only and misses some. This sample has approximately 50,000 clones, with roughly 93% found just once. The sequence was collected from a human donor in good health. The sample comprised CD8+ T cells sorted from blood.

CDR3 DNA: TGTGCCAGCAGTCCAATATTGGGTTCGAAGACCCAGTACTTC. It codes for CASSPILGSKTQYF. This chain links TRBV27 with TRBJ2-5; D unresolved. Trimming pared 5 bases from V and 6 bases from J, leaving 16 bases between. Per germline, CDR1 MNHEY and CDR2 SMNVEV (reference sequence). The CDR3 covers 14 residues.